The 8 T cell receptor beta chains in this list originate from one sample, sequenced in a study of shared clonotypes between healthy human individuals. Clones were sequenced by immunoSEQ multiplex PCR, and TCRdb holds only the in-frame ones, with some missing. The data show some 1 million clones, with around four fifths seen just once and about 1.4% held by the top ten. Specimen: memory CD4+ T cells sorted from blood. The subset denotes: CD45RA-negative fraction. The source of these receptors is a man aged 18 to 29 in good health.

The chain's CDR3 is CASSLFPSDTQYF. CDR3 in DNA: TGTGCCAGCAGCTTATTCCCCTCCGATACGCAGTATTTT. V usage is TRBV7-3 and J usage is TRBJ2-3; no clear D gene. Germline values: CDR1 SGHTA, CDR2 FQGTGA. CDR3 length equals 13 residues. V lost 2 bases and J lost 6, with 9 bases in between.

This clone occurred a few times. An end of the junction does not agree with germline; a read error may underlie this. V is TRBV6-1 and J is TRBJ1-2; D possibly corresponds to TRBD1 (6 bases). The CDR3 spans 14 residues. Germline V gives CDR1 MNHNS, CDR2 SASEGT. CDR3 coding DNA: TGTGCCAGCAGTGACGAGACGGGACACCTACCTTACGCCTTC. Translating it yields CASSDETGHLPYAF.

The chain is built from TRBV18 and TRBJ2-7, with D unresolved. The V gene's germline CDR1 is KGHSH and CDR2 LQKENI. The CDR3 is made up of 14 amino acids. V was clipped by 2 bases and J by 3 bases, with 11 bases between them. CDR3 sequence reads: CASSPSGWGYEQYF. DNA of the CDR3: TGTGCCAGCTCACCATCAGGTTGGGGCTACGAGCAGTACTTC.

This rearrangement joins TRBV7-9 to TRBJ2-1; a weak D match, TRBD1 (5 bases). Germline V lookup: CDR1 SEHNR, CDR2 FQNEAQ (reference sequence). There are 15 residues in the CDR3. Deletions cut 7 bases from V and 6 bases from J, with 19 bases between. CDR3 loop: CASTYWGLLGNEQFF. The CDR3, as DNA: TGTGCCAGCACCTATTGGGGCCTTCTCGGCAATGAGCAGTTCTTC.

The chain couples TRBV7-2 to TRBJ2-1; D not resolved. Per the germline V gene, CDR1 is SGHTA and CDR2 is FQGNSA. The CDR3 is made up of 11 amino acids. Trimming stripped 0 bases from V and 14 bases from J, with 8 bases between. The chain's CDR3 is CASSLALGKFF. The CDR3, as DNA: TGTGCCAGCAGCTTAGCGCTGGGGAAGTTCTTC.

The genes are TRBV7-2 and TRBJ2-4, with 7 positions matching TRBD2. CDR3 length equals 17 residues. The germline V gene has CDR1 SGHTA and CDR2 FQGNSA. The V and J ends lost 2 bases and 4 bases, in that order; junction bases with no gene match: 11. The CDR3 nucleotides read TGTGCCAGCAGCTTATTGGGAGGGAGGGCCGGGAAAAACATTCAGTACTTC. It yields the protein CASSLLGGRAGKNIQYF.

This rearrangement joins TRBV11-2 to TRBJ2-5, with 8 bases lining up with TRBD1. In germline, CDR1 is SGHAT, CDR2 FQNNGV. The CDR3 loop spans 15 amino acids. V trimming: 4 bases; J trimming: 1 base; junction bases outside the gene matches: 5. CDR3: CASSWAQGGQETQYF. The CDR3, as DNA: TGTGCCAGCAGCTGGGCACAGGGGGGCCAAGAGACCCAGTACTTC. Variable domain in full (rest from reference TRBV11-2 and TRBJ2-5): EAGVAQSPRYKIIEKRQSVAFWCNPISGHATLYWYQQILGQGPKLLIQFQNNGVVDDSQLPKDRFSAERLKGVDSTLKIQPAKLEDSAVYLCASSWAQGGQETQYFGPGTRLLVL.

V is TRBV7-9 and J is TRBJ1-2; D might be TRBD1 (5 bases). CDR1 is SEHNR and CDR2 is FQNEAQ in the germline V gene (reference sequence). This CDR3 is 16 amino acids long. V was pared by 5 bases and J by 0 bases, with 16 bases between. The CDR3 DNA follows: TGTGCCAGCAGCCGAACACGACAGCCAGCTAACTATGGCTACACCTTC. This translates into CASSRTRQPANYGYTF.